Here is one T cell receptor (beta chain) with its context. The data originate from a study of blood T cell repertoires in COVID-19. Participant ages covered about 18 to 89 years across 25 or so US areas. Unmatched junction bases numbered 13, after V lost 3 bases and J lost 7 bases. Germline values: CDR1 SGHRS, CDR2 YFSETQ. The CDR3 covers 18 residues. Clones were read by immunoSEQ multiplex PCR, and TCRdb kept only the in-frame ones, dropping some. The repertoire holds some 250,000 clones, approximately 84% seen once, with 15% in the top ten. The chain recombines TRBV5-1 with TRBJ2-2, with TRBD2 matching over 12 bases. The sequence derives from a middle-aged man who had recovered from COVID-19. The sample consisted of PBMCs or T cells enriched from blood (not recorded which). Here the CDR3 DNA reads TGCGCCAGCAGCTACGGGACTAGCGGGTGGAGGACTCACGGGGAGCTGTTTTTT. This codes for CASSYGTSGWRTHGELFF. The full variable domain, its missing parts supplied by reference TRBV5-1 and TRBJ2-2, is KAGVTQTPRYLIKTRGQQVTLSCSPISGHRSVSWYQQTPGQGLQFLFEYFSETQRNKGNFPGRFSGRQFSNSRSEMNVSTLELGDSALYLCASSYGTSGWRTHGELFFGEGSRLTVL.